This T cell receptor (beta chain) was retrieved from a study of blood T cell repertoires in COVID-19. The wider study: Whether acute or convalescent, the COVID-19 samples came from the United States, Italy and Spain.

Authors' processing steps: Amplified reference gene primers provided the basis for estimating nucleated cell counts. Data came from immunoSEQ multiplex PCR; TCRdb stores just in-frame clones and leaves some out. The D gene and trimming were derived from the DNA, and the V and J assignments and clone size from that table. The table has around 260,000 clones, about four fifths seen once; the top ten hold approximately 9%. Germline V gene sequence: CDR1 MNHEY, CDR2 SVGAGI. The CDR3 totals 14 residues. V was shortened by 5 bases and J by 0 bases, with 8 bases between the two germline ends. The source is a woman in her forties or fifties who had recovered from COVID-19. The V and J genes are TRBV6-5 and TRBJ2-1, with a weak D call TRBD2 (5 bases). The source material was peripheral blood. The CDR3 DNA reads as TGTGCCAGCAGTCCCCGGGGCTCCTACAATGAGCAGTTCTTC. Its translation is CASSPRGSYNEQFF.